These T cell receptor beta chains were read from a single sample in a study of T cell changes during pregnancy in multiple sclerosis. Using immunoSEQ multiplex PCR, the repertoire was profiled, and TCRdb retains in-frame clones only, with some absent. The sample records about 39,000 clones, 88% being singletons. The starting material was CD8+ T cells from peripheral blood mononuclear cells, obtained in the first trimester of pregnancy. The receptor set was obtained from a female donor with multiple sclerosis, enrolled in a pregnancy study. The CDR3 runs from the conserved cysteine through the conserved F or W. D genes are given only for firm matches. Size is stated for part of the rows, as once, few or many counts, or as a class when the clone is expanded.

clone_size j_call d_call v_call cdr3_aa cdr3_nt
once TRBJ2-7 TRBD2 TRBV19 CASSIEGGYYEQYF TGTGCCAGTAGTATAGAGGGAGGGTACTACGAGCAGTACTTC
. TRBJ2-7 TRBD2 TRBV2 CASSRGGLAGENEQYF TGTGCCAGCAGTAGGGGGGGACTAGCGGGGGAGAACGAGCAGTACTTC
. TRBJ2-1 TRBD1 TRBV5-6 CASTRGQGFIRNNEQFF TGTGCCAGCACCCGGGGACAGGGTTTTATTAGAAACAATGAGCAGTTCTTC
once TRBJ2-7 TRBD2 TRBV6-6 CASSYGGSLEGEQYF TGTGCCAGCAGTTACGGCGGGAGCCTCGAAGGCGAGCAGTACTTC
. TRBJ2-2 . TRBV5-4 CASSLGDRRDTGELFF TGTGCCAGCAGCTTGGGAGACAGGCGGGACACCGGGGAGCTGTTTTTT
. TRBJ1-6 . TRBV4-1 CASSRSDQLPRTYNSPLHF TGCGCCAGCAGCCGCTCAGACCAGCTACCTAGGACTTATAATTCACCCCTCCACTTT
. TRBJ2-7 . TRBV6-1 CASSETTGKPYEQYF TGTGCCAGCAGCGAGACTACAGGGAAGCCCTACGAGCAGTACTTC
. TRBJ2-3 TRBD2 TRBV7-8 CASSLPGTGLAGVNTQYF TGTGCCAGCAGCTTGCCCGGGACAGGACTAGCGGGGGTAAATACGCAGTATTTT
. TRBJ1-5 . TRBV6-5 CASRTGVYGNQPQHF TGTGCCAGCAGAACGGGGGTCTATGGCAATCAGCCCCAGCATTTT
. TRBJ1-1 . TRBV25-1 CASSVGTGLNTEAFF TGTGCCAGCAGTGTTGGAACAGGGCTGAACACTGAAGCTTTCTTT
once TRBJ2-5 . TRBV7-8 CASKGTHRWDQETQYF TGTGCCAGCAAAGGGACTCACCGGTGGGACCAAGAGACCCAGTACTTC
. TRBJ2-7 TRBD1 TRBV27 CASSFGTAYEQYF TGTGCCAGCAGTTTTGGGACAGCATACGAGCAGTACTTC
. TRBJ1-2 . TRBV5-5 CASSLEGGRGGYTF TGTGCCAGCAGCTTGGAGGGGGGGCGAGGAGGCTACACCTTC
. TRBJ2-1 . TRBV7-2 CASSLWVQGLTNEQFF TGTGCCAGCAGCTTATGGGTCCAGGGGTTGACAAATGAGCAGTTCTTC